This TCR beta chain originates from a study of blood T cell repertoires in COVID-19. Produced via immunoSEQ multiplex PCR; TCRdb's table is partial and in-frame only. The data hold some 160,000 clones, with about four fifths observed a single time. The sequence came from a woman over 75 with COVID-19, enrolled during active disease. The sequencing sample was made of peripheral blood.

The CDR3 sequence: CASRVWTSVDEQYF. For the CDR3, the DNA is TGTGCCAGCAGAGTTTGGACTAGCGTCGACGAGCAGTACTTC. V and J are TRBV2 and TRBJ2-7; 9 nucleotides line up with TRBD2. Germline V CDR1 and CDR2: SNHLY, FYNNEI. After removal of 6 bases from V and 5 bases from J, the junction contained 8 bases not matched to a gene. The CDR3 has 14 amino acids.